A single sample gave rise to the 22 T cell receptor beta chains below, sequenced in a study of CD8+ T cells in alopecia areata. Sequencing relied on a cDNA template that was reverse transcribed from extracted RNA. Clones were sequenced by immunoSEQ multiplex PCR, and TCRdb holds only the in-frame ones, with some missing. The sample carries about 200,000 clones, just under 65% recorded once. Indicated treatment: oral pan-JAK inhibitor, 5-10 mg twice daily. Sample: CD4+ T cells sorted from blood, taken at approximately week 50, from a patient treated with tofacitinib. These TCRs come from a human donor with alopecia areata.

The gene calls are TRBV2 and TRBJ2-7; no definite D call. V was shortened by 8 bases and J by 3 bases, with 8 bases between the two germline ends. Germline V CDR1 and CDR2: SNHLY, FYNNEI. There are 11 residues in the CDR3. The CDR3 protein is CASFLDYEQYF. The CDR3 DNA follows: TGTGCCAGCTTCCTTGACTACGAGCAGTACTTC. Full variable domain (missing parts from reference TRBV2 and TRBJ2-7): EPEVTQTPSHQVTQMGQEVILRCVPISNHLYFYWYRQILGQKVEFLVSFYNNEISEKSEIFDDQFSVERPDGSNFTLKIRSTKLEDSAMYFCASFLDYEQYFGPGTRLTVT.

The V and J genes are TRBV27 and TRBJ2-7; D unresolved. Trimming stripped 6 bases from V and 4 bases from J, with 4 bases between. Germline CDR1 reads MNHEY; CDR2 reads SMNVEV (reference sequence). The CDR3 sequence is 10 residues long. The CDR3 sequence is CASRVYEQYF. Written as DNA, the CDR3 is TGTGCCAGCAGGGTTTACGAGCAGTACTTC.

The chain joins TRBV4-1 to TRBJ2-4; a weak D match, TRBD1 (5 bases). This CDR3 comprises 15 residues. The germline V gene has CDR1 MGHRA and CDR2 YSYEKL. V dropped 0 bases and J dropped 1 base, with 7 bases sitting between them. CDR3 DNA: TGCGCCAGCAGCCAAGAGGGGCTGGCCAAAAACATTCAGTACTTC. Translating gives CASSQEGLAKNIQYF.

The chain couples TRBV15 to TRBJ2-5; 9 nucleotides line up with TRBD1. V lost 1 base and J lost 3; bases outside the gene matches: 3. The CDR3 is 15 amino acids. CDR1 and CDR2 (germline): LNHNV, YYDKDF (reference sequence). The CDR3 is CATSRGDREKETQYF. CDR3 nucleotides: TGTGCCACCAGCAGAGGGGACAGGGAAAAAGAGACCCAGTACTTC.

The rearrangement joins TRBV30 to TRBJ2-3, with 9 bases matching TRBD2. This CDR3 contains 14 residues. In germline, CDR1 is GTSNPN, CDR2 SVGIG (reference sequence). V lost 3 bases to trimming and J lost 1 base; unmatched junction nucleotides: 2. The CDR3 spells CAWRVAGGTDTQYF. DNA for the CDR3: TGTGCCTGGAGGGTAGCGGGGGGCACAGATACGCAGTATTTT.

Regarding this clone: Other DNA sequences in this sample translate to the same CDR3. The chain couples TRBV29-1 to TRBJ2-3; D not certain. The germline V and J ends were trimmed by 2 bases and 3 bases, with 6 bases remaining between them. The CDR3 contains 12 residues. CDR1 is SQVTM and CDR2 is ANQGSEA in the germline V gene. The CDR3: CSVETGTDTQYF. The DNA for the CDR3 is TGCAGCGTTGAAACCGGGACAGATACGCAGTATTTT.

The chain employs TRBV28 and TRBJ2-1; 8 bases line up with TRBD1. The CDR3 runs to 14 residues. CDR1 is MDHEN and CDR2 is SYDVKM in the germline V gene. J was trimmed by 6 bases and V by 1 base; bases with no gene match: 2. CDR3 in DNA: TGTGCCAGCAGTTTATTTACAGGGGGCAATGAGCAGTTCTTC. It specifies CASSLFTGGNEQFF.

This rearrangement joins TRBV20-1 to TRBJ1-1, with unresolved D. Germline CDR1 and CDR2: DFQATT and SNEGSKA (reference sequence). CDR3 length equals 11 residues. V dropped 0 bases and J dropped 2 bases, with 1 base sitting between them. In DNA form, the CDR3 reads TGCAGTGCTAGAGATAACACTGAAGCTTTCTTT. Protein: CSARDNTEAFF.

The V call is TRBV30, the J call TRBJ1-2; D is unresolved. This CDR3 is 16 amino acids long. Trimming took 3 bases from V and 3 from J, leaving 20 bases between them. Germline assignment: CDR1 GTSNPN and CDR2 SVGIG (reference sequence). The CDR3 DNA follows: TGTGCCTGGAGCAATCCGGTCGGGCTTGGGGACTATGGCTACACCTTC. This codes for CAWSNPVGLGDYGYTF.

V and J are TRBV6-5 and TRBJ1-1; D unclear. The CDR3 contains 13 residues. CDR1 MNHEY and CDR2 SVGAGI come from the germline V gene. Trimming cost V 2 bases and J 6 bases, with 10 bases left between them. The DNA of the CDR3 is TGTGCCAGCAGTTACGCACCGACCTCTGAAGCTTTCTTT. Encoded protein: CASSYAPTSEAFF.

This clone was found a few times. This chain uses TRBV30 with TRBJ1-2; tentative D call: TRBD1 (6 bases). The CDR3 is made up of 13 amino acids. Germline values: CDR1 GTSNPN, CDR2 SVGIG (reference sequence). Trimming pared 8 bases from V and 6 bases from J, leaving 19 bases between. CDR3 DNA sequence: TGTGCCAGGGGACACCGATATGGAGATGGCTACACCTTC. As protein: CARGHRYGDGYTF.

The rearrangement links TRBV30 to TRBJ1-1; D is unclear. CDR1 is GTSNPN, CDR2 SVGIG, per germline (reference sequence). V lost 4 bases and J lost 5, with 8 bases in between. The CDR3 has 11 amino acids. DNA for the CDR3: TGTGCCTGGACGGACCGGACTGAAGCTTTCTTT. It encodes CAWTDRTEAFF. Based on the CDR3 plus reference TRBV30 and TRBJ1-1, the full variable domain is SQTIHQWPATLVQPVGSPLSLECTVEGTSNPNLYWYRQAAGRGLQLLFYSVGIGQISSEVPQNLSASRPQDRQFILSSKKLLLSDSGFYLCAWTDRTEAFFGQGTRLTVV.

J is TRBJ1-1 and V is TRBV29-1; D is unresolved. The CDR3 extends over 13 amino acids. The germline V gene encodes CDR1 SQVTM and CDR2 ANQGSEA. With 3 bases removed from V and 0 bases from J, the gap between germline ends came to 8 bases. CDR3: CSVELLVNTEAFF. For the CDR3, the DNA is TGCAGCGTTGAGCTACTGGTGAACACTGAAGCTTTCTTT.

The CDR3 loop reads CASSLGGDWGEKLFF. The CDR3 DNA reads as TGCGCCAGCAGCTTGGGCGGGGACTGGGGTGAAAAACTGTTTTTT. The V gene is TRBV5-1, the J gene TRBJ1-4; D is perhaps TRBD1 (5 bases). The V gene's germline CDR1 is SGHRS and CDR2 YFSETQ. The V gene lost 0 bases and the J gene lost 7 bases, with 13 bases spanning the gap. The CDR3 contains 15 residues.

The chain employs TRBV29-1 and TRBJ1-1; 11 bases fit TRBD1. The CDR3 is 14 amino acids. Germline assignment: CDR1 SQVTM and CDR2 ANQGSEA. J was trimmed by 6 bases and V by 2 bases; bases with no gene match: 5. The CDR3 is CSVERDRGDAEAFF. CDR3 DNA sequence: TGCAGCGTTGAACGGGACAGGGGGGATGCTGAAGCTTTCTTT.

The chain uses TRBV18 and TRBJ1-1; 8 positions agree with TRBD1. The length of the CDR3 is 14 residues. Germline V CDR1 and CDR2: KGHSH, LQKENI. V was pared by 5 bases and J by 6 bases, with 8 bases of the junction left unmatched. The CDR3 region has the DNA TGTGCCAGCTCATTCCTCAGGGGGCTCGCTGAAGCTTTCTTT. Residues: CASSFLRGLAEAFF.

The V call is TRBV5-1, the J call TRBJ2-7, with 9 bases aligning to TRBD2. The junction had 3 bases not matched to a gene; V was cut back by 0 bases and J by 5 bases. CDR3 length: 14 amino acids. The germline CDR1 and CDR2 sequences are SGHRS and YFSETQ. The CDR3 reads CASSLVASGDEQYF. The CDR3, as DNA: TGCGCCAGCAGCTTGGTGGCTAGCGGGGACGAGCAGTACTTC.

This chain links TRBV6-5 with TRBJ1-1; 7 bases map to TRBD1. V trimming: 0 bases; J trimming: 8 bases; junction bases outside the gene matches: 9. This CDR3 is built from 15 residues. CDR1 and CDR2 (germline): MNHEY, SVGAGI. CDR3 coding DNA: TGTGCCAGCAGTTACTCGATTACGGGACAGACCGAAGCTTTCTTT. As protein: CASSYSITGQTEAFF.

J is TRBJ2-1 and V is TRBV7-7; possible D gene TRBD2, 5 bases. V lost 4 bases, J lost 6 bases, and 10 bases lay in between. Germline V gene lookup returns CDR1 SSHAT and CDR2 FNYEAQ (reference sequence). This CDR3 has 13 residues. CDR3 amino acids: CASSSLAGNEQFF. The CDR3 region has the DNA TGTGCCAGCAGCTCCCTAGCAGGCAATGAGCAGTTCTTC.

The rearrangement links TRBV5-6 to TRBJ2-1; 8 bases map to TRBD2. The germline V gene encodes CDR1 SGHDT and CDR2 YYEEEE. V was clipped by 2 bases and J by 15 bases; unmatched bases: 10. The CDR3 is 13 residues long. The CDR3, as DNA: TGTGCCAGCAGCTTTCCCTTCGGGGGGGATTCGTTCTTC. It codes for CASSFPFGGDSFF.

The sample holds a few counts of this clone. The V gene is TRBV19, the J gene TRBJ1-5; D call uncertain. Trimming pared 7 bases from V and 0 bases from J, leaving 10 bases between. CDR3 length: 14 residues. Germline loops: CDR1 LNHDA, CDR2 SQIVND (reference sequence). As DNA, the CDR3 is TGTGCCAGTATGGCAGGATATAGCAATCAGCCCCAGCATTTT. It encodes CASMAGYSNQPQHF.

This chain connects TRBV15 to TRBJ2-5; D is possibly TRBD1 or TRBD2 (5 bases each). The germline V gene has CDR1 LNHNV and CDR2 YYDKDF (reference sequence). Trimming removed 0 bases from V and 5 bases from J, with 7 bases in between. The CDR3 loop spans 13 amino acids. CDR3 coding DNA: TGTGCCACCAGCAGAGAAGGGACGGAGACCCAGTACTTC. Its protein is CATSREGTETQYF.